This record concerns one TCR beta chain sequence. What it recognizes is unknown. The sample is drawn from a study of T cells after yellow fever vaccination. Findings and caveats of the study: Post-booster reappearance was seen for most primary-vaccination clones (around 96% CD4, about 88% CD8).

A single record per CDR3 protein comes from TCRdb applying MiXCR to the 5' RACE reads. Of 500,000 to 650,000 distinct CDR3 sequences in the sample, about 12% were seen once. Sequences were derived from PBMCs, sampled on the day of the yellow fever booster vaccination. The sequence came from a man under 40 who received the YFV17D yellow fever vaccine.

This chain's CDR3 is CSAPPGGDTQYF. CDR3 in DNA: TGCAGTGCGCCCCCCGGGGGAGATACGCAGTATTTT. The genes are TRBV20-1 and TRBJ2-3; tentatively, D is TRBD2 (6 bases). The ends were cut back, 6 bases at V and 5 bases at J, with 12 bases in the middle. This CDR3 is 12 amino acids long. The germline V gene encodes CDR1 DFQATT and CDR2 SNEGSKA (reference sequence).